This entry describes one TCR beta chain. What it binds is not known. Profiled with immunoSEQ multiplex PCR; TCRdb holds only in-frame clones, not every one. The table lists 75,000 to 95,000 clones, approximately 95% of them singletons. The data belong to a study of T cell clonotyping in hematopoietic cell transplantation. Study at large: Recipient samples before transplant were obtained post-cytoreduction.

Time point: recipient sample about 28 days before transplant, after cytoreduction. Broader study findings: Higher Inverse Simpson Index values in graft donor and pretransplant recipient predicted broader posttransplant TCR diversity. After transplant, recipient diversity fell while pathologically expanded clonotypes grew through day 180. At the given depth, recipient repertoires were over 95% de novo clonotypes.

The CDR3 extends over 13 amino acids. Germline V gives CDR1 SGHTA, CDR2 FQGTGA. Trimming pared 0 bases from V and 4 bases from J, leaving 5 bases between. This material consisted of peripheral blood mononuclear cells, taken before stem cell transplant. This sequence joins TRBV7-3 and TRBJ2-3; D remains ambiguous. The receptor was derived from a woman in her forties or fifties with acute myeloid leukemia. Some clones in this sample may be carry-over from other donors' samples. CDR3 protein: CASSLTEADTQYF. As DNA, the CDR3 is TGTGCCAGCAGCTTAACAGAAGCAGATACGCAGTATTTT.